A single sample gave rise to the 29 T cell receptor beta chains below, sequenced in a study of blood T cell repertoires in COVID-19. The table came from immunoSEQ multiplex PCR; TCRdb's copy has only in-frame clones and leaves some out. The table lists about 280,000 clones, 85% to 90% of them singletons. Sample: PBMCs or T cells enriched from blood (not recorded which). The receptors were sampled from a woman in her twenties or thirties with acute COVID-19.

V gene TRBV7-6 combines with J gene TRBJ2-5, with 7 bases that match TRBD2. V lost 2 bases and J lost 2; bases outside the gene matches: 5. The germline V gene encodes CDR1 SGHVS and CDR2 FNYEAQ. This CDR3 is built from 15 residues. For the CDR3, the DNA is TGTGCCAGCAGCTTATTGGCTAGCGGACAAGAGACCCAGTACTTC. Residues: CASSLLASGQETQYF.

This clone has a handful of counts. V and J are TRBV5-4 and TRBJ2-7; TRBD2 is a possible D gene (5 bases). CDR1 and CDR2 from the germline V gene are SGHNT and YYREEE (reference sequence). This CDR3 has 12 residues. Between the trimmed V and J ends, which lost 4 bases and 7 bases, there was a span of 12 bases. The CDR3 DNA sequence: TGTGCCAGCAGCCCCATCTCGGGGGAGCAGTACTTC. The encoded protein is CASSPISGEQYF.

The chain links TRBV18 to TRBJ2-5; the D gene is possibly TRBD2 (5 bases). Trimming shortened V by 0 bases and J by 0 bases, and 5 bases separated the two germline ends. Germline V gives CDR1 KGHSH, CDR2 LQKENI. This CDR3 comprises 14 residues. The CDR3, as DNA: TGTGCCAGCTCACCACCGACTAACCAAGAGACCCAGTACTTC. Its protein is CASSPPTNQETQYF. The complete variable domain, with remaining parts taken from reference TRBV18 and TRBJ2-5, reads NAGVMQNPRHLVRRRGQEARLRCSPMKGHSHVYWYRQLPEEGLKFMVYLQKENIIDESGMPKERFSAEFPKEGPSILRIQQVVRGDSAAYFCASSPPTNQETQYFGPGTRLLVL.

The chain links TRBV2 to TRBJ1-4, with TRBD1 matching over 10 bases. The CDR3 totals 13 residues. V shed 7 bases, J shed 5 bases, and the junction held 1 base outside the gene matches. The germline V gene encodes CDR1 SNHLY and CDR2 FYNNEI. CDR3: CASKGQGNEKLFF. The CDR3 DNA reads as TGTGCCAGCAAGGGACAGGGGAATGAAAAACTGTTTTTT.

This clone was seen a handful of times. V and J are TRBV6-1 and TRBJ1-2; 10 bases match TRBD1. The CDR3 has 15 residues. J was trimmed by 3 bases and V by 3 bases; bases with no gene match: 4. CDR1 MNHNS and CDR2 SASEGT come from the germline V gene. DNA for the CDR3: TGTGCCAGCAGTGATCCGGGACAGGGGTACTATGGCTACACCTTC. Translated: CASSDPGQGYYGYTF.

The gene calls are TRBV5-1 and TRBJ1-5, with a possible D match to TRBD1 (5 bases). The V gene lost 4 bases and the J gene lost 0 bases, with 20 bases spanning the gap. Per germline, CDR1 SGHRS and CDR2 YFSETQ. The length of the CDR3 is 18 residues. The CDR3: CASSPEGQKYYSNQPQHF. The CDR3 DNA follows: TGCGCCAGCAGCCCGGAGGGGCAGAAATACTATAGCAATCAGCCCCAGCATTTT.

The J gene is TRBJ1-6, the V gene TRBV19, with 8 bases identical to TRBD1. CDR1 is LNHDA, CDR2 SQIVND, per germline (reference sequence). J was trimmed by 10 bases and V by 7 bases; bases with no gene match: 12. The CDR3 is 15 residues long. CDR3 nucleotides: TGTGCCAGTACCGACGGACAGGGCCAGAGGTCACCCCTCCACTTT. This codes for CASTDGQGQRSPLHF.

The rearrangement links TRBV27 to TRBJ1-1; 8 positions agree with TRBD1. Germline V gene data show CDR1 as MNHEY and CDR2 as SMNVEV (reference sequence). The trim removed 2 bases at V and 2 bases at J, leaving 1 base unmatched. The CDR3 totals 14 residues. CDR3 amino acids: CASSLTGGNTEAFF. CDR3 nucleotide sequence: TGTGCCAGCAGTTTAACAGGGGGTAACACTGAAGCTTTCTTT.

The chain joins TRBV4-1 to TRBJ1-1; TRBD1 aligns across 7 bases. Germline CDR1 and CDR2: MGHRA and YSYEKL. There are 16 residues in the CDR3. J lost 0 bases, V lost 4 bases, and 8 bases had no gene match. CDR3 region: CASSPRGDRMNTEAFF. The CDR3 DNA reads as TGCGCCAGCAGCCCTAGGGGGGACAGAATGAACACTGAAGCTTTCTTT.

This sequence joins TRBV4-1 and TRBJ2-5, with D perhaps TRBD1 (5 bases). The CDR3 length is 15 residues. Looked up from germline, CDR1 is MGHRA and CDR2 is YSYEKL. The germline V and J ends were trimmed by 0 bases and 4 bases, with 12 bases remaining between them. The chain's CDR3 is CASSQDLGRVETQYF. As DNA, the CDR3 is TGCGCCAGCAGCCAAGATCTTGGCAGGGTAGAGACCCAGTACTTC.

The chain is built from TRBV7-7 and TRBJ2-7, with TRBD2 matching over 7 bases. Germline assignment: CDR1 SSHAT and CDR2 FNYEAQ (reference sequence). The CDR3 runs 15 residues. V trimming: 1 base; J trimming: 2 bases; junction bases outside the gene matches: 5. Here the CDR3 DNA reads TGTGCCAGCAGCTTAGGGCGGGGGAGAACCTACGAGCAGTACTTC. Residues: CASSLGRGRTYEQYF.

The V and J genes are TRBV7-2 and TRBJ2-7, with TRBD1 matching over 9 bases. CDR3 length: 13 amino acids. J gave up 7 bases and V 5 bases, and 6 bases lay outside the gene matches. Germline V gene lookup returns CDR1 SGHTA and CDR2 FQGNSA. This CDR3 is CASSPRTGVEQYF. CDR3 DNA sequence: TGTGCCAGCAGCCCCAGGACAGGGGTGGAGCAGTACTTC.

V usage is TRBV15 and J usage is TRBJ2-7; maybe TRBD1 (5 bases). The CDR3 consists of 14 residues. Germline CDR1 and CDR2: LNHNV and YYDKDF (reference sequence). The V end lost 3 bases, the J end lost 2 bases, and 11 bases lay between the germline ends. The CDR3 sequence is CATSSDSRTYEQYF. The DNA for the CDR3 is TGTGCCACCAGCAGCGACAGCCGCACCTACGAGCAGTACTTC.

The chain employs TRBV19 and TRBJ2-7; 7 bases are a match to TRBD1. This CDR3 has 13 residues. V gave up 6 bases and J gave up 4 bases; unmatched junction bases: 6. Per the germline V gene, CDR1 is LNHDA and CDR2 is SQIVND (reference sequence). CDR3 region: CASSRRQGYEQYF. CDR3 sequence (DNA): TGTGCCAGTAGCCGCCGACAGGGTTACGAGCAGTACTTC.

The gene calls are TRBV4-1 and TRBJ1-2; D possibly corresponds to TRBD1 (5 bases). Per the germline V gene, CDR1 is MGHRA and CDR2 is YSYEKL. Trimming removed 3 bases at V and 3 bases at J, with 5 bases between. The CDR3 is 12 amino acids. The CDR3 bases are TGCGCCAGCAGCCAGACAGACTATGGCTACACCTTC. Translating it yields CASSQTDYGYTF.

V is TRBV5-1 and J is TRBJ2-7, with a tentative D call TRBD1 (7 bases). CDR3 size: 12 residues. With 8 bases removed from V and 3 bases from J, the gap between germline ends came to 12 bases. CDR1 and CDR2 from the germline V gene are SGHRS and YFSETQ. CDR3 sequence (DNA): TGCGCCAGTAGCGGACAGGTCTACGAGCAGTACTTC. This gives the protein CASSGQVYEQYF.

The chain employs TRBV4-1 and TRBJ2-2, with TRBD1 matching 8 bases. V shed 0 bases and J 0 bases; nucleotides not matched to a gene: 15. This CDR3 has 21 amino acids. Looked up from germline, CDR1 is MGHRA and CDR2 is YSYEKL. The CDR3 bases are TGCGCCAGCAGCCAAGATTTGGTTAGAATTTCGACAGGGGCGAACACCGGGGAGCTGTTTTTT. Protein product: CASSQDLVRISTGANTGELFF.

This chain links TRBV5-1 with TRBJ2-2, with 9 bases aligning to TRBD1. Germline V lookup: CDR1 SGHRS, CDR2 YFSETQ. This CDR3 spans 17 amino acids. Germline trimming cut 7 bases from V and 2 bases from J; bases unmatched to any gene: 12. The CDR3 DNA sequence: TGCGCCAGCGGGGAGGTTCGGACAGGGGAAAACACCGGGGAGCTGTTTTTT. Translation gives CASGEVRTGENTGELFF. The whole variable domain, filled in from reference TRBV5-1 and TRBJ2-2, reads KAGVTQTPRYLIKTRGQQVTLSCSPISGHRSVSWYQQTPGQGLQFLFEYFSETQRNKGNFPGRFSGRQFSNSRSEMNVSTLELGDSALYLCASGEVRTGENTGELFFGEGSRLTVL.

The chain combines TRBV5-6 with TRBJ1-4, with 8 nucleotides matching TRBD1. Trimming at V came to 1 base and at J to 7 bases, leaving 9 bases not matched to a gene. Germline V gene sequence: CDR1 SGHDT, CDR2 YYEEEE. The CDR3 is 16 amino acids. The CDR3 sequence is CASSLRTGPFGEKLFF. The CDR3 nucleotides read TGTGCCAGCAGCTTGAGGACAGGGCCTTTTGGTGAAAAACTGTTTTTT.

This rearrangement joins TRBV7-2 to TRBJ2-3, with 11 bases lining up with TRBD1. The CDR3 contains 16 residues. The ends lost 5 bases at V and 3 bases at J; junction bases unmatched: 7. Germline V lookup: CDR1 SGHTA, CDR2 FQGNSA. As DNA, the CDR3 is TGTGCCAGCAGCAGAGGGACAGGGGGAAGTACAGATACGCAGTATTTT. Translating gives CASSRGTGGSTDTQYF.

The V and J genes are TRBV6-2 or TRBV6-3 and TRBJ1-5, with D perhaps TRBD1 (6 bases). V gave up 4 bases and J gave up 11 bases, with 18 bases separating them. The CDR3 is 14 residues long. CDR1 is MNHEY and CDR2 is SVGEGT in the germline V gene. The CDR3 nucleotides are TGTGCCAGCAGTTTAGGGACACAGCCTCGGACCCAGCATTTT. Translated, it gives CASSLGTQPRTQHF.

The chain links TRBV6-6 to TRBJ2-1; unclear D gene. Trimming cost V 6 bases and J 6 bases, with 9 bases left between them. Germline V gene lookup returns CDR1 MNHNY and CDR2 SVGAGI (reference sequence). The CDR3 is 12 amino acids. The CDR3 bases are TGTGCCAGCAGCCCCGAGTCCAATGAGCAGTTCTTC. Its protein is CASSPESNEQFF.

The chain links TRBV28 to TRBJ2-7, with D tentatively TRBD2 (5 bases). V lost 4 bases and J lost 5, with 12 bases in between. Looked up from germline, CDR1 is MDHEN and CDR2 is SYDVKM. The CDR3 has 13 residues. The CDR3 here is CASSSPARDEQYF. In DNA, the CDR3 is TGTGCCAGCAGTTCTCCGGCGAGGGACGAGCAGTACTTC.

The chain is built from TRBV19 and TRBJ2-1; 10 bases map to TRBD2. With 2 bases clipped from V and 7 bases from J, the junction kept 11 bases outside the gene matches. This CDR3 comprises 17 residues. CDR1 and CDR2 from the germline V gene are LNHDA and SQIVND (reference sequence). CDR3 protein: CASSIYGLAGGGNEQFF. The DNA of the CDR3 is TGTGCCAGTAGTATATACGGATTAGCGGGAGGAGGGAATGAGCAGTTCTTC.

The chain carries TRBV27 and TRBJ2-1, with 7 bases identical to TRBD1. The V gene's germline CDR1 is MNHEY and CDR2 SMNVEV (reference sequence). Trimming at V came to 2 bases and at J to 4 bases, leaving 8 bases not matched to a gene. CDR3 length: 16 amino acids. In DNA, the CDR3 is TGTGCCAGCAGTTTACAACAGGGGTTCGGGTACAATGAGCAGTTCTTC. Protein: CASSLQQGFGYNEQFF.

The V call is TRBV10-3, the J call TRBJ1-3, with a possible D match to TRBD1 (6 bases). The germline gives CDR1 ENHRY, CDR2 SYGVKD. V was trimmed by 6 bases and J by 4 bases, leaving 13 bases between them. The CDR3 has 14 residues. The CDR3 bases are TGTGCCATCAGCCTAGCGGGGACAGGAAACACCATATATTTT. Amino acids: CAISLAGTGNTIYF.

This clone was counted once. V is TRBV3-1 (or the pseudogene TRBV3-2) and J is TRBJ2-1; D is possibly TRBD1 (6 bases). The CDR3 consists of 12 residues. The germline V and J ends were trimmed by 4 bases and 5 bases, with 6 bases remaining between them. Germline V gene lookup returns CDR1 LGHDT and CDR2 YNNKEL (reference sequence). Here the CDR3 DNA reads TGTGCCAGCAGCCCAGGGGACAATGAGCAGTTCTTC. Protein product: CASSPGDNEQFF.

The CDR3 spells CATSEHASPYEQYF. The CDR3 DNA reads as TGTGCCACCAGTGAACACGCCTCCCCCTACGAGCAGTACTTC. The chain recombines TRBV24-1 with TRBJ2-7, with D hard to call. The CDR3 is 14 amino acids. The V end was cut by 4 bases, the J end by 2 bases, with 11 bases between. The germline CDR1 and CDR2 sequences are KGHDR and SFDVKD.

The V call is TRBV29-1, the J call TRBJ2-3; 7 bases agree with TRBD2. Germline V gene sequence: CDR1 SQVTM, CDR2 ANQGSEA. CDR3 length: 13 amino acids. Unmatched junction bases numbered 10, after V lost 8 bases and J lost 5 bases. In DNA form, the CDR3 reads TGCAGCCCCAGAACGGGAGGTGAAGATACGCAGTATTTT. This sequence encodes CSPRTGGEDTQYF.